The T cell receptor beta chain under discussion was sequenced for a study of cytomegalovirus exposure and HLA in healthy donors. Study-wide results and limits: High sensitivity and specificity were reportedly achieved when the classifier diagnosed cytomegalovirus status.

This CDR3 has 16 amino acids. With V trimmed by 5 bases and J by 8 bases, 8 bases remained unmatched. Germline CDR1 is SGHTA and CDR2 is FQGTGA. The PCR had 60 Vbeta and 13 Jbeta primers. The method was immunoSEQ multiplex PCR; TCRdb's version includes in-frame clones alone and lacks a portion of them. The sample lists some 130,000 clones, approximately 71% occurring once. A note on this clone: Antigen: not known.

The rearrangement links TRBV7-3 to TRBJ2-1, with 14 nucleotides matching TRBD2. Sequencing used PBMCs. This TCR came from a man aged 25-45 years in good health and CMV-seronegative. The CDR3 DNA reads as TGTGCCAGCAGCGCGTCGGGACTAGCGGGAGCTTATGAGCAGTTCTTC. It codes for CASSASGLAGAYEQFF.